A selection of T cell receptor beta chains follows, all from one sample in a study of lymphopenia after photon versus proton radiotherapy. Libraries were prepared by immunoSEQ multiplex PCR; TCRdb keeps only in-frame clonotypes and omits some of them. The data show about 40,000 clones, more than 70% seen once. The sequences come from peripheral blood, collected from a patient treated with proton-based radiotherapy. These receptors were collected from a woman between 65 and 79 years old with pancreatic cancer. Some clones in this sample may be carry-over from other donors' samples. CDR3s include the opening cysteine and the closing phenylalanine or tryptophan. Fields, in order: V gene, D gene, CDR3 protein. A D gene is named only where the DNA matches it firmly.

v_gene: TRBV2; d_gene: NA; CDR3aa: CASRRGRTNEKLFF
v_gene: TRBV19; d_gene: NA; CDR3aa: CASSRTGLNTEAFF
v_gene: TRBV7-2; d_gene: NA; CDR3aa: CASSPGGSGANVLTF
v_gene: TRBV7-3; d_gene: TRBD1; CDR3aa: CASSLTGGSSYNEQFF
v_gene: TRBV30; d_gene: TRBD1; CDR3aa: CAWSGPRDRGRAAVF
v_gene: TRBV27; d_gene: TRBD2; CDR3aa: CASSLRGWTGELFF
v_gene: TRBV4-1; d_gene: NA; CDR3aa: CASSQDMSPGGGYTF
v_gene: TRBV30; d_gene: NA; CDR3aa: CAWNRLYNEQFF
v_gene: TRBV7-2; d_gene: NA; CDR3aa: CASSLRVQETQYF
v_gene: TRBV21-1; d_gene: NA; CDR3aa: CASSKGNEQYF
v_gene: TRBV6-6; d_gene: NA; CDR3aa: CASSLQNTGELFF
v_gene: TRBV5-6; d_gene: NA; CDR3aa: CASSSGRSSGQYF
v_gene: TRBV6-5; d_gene: NA; CDR3aa: CASNGENTEAFF
v_gene: TRBV5-6; d_gene: NA; CDR3aa: CASSTGQYSGNTIYF
v_gene: TRBV5-1; d_gene: NA; CDR3aa: CASSIDTPGPNTGELFF
v_gene: TRBV2; d_gene: TRBD1; CDR3aa: CASGQSRDSGYTF